The 25 T cell receptor beta chains in this list originate from one sample, sequenced in a study of T cell responses to AZD1222 COVID-19 vaccine. Profiled with immunoSEQ multiplex PCR; TCRdb holds only in-frame clones, not every one. The sample includes 140,000 to 150,000 clones, about 93% of them seen just once. This specimen was peripheral blood, taken on day 0 of AZD1222 vaccination. Every receptor here comes from an adult in good health.

This chain joins TRBV4-3 and TRBJ2-3, with no clear D. CDR3 size: 15 residues. Per germline, CDR1 LGHNA and CDR2 YSLEER. Trimming cost V 3 bases and J 4 bases, with 14 bases left between them. CDR3 DNA sequence: TGCGCCAGCAGCCAGGACCCCTACGTGGCAGATACGCAGTATTTT. Its translation is CASSQDPYVADTQYF.

The chain joins TRBV19 to TRBJ1-5, with D maybe TRBD1 (6 bases). CDR1 is LNHDA and CDR2 is SQIVND in the germline V gene (reference sequence). This CDR3 is built from 13 residues. Trimming took off 3 bases at V and 9 bases at J, with 12 bases between the two ends. The CDR3 sequence is CASSMGGAGPQHF. The DNA of the CDR3 is TGTGCCAGTAGTATGGGGGGCGCGGGGCCCCAGCATTTT.

The chain employs TRBV2 and TRBJ1-1; no clear D. V lost 10 bases, J lost 7 bases, and 10 bases lay in between. Per the germline V gene, CDR1 is SNHLY and CDR2 is FYNNEI. There are 10 residues in the CDR3. CDR3 coding DNA: TGTGCCACCAGCAAGGGTGAAGCTTTCTTT. Residues: CATSKGEAFF.

J is TRBJ1-4 and V is TRBV5-1; D may be TRBD1 (5 bases). The ends were cut back, 7 bases at V and 5 bases at J, with 21 bases in the middle. The CDR3 contains 16 residues. CDR1 and CDR2 from the germline V gene are SGHRS and YFSETQ. CDR3 amino acids: CASARDGPHENEKLFF. The CDR3 nucleotides read TGCGCCAGCGCACGGGACGGACCACACGAAAATGAAAAACTGTTTTTT.

The genes are TRBV4-2 and TRBJ2-7, with D tentatively TRBD2 (5 bases). CDR3 size: 14 residues. V shed 6 bases and J shed 6 bases, with 18 bases lying between them. The germline V gene has CDR1 LGHNA and CDR2 YNFKEQ. In nucleotides, the CDR3 is TGTGCCAGCAGTCCCGGGCTGGCGGGCGGCGAGCAGTACTTC. Amino acids: CASSPGLAGGEQYF.

The chain couples TRBV5-1 to TRBJ2-5; 9 nucleotides line up with TRBD1. Trimming at V came to 4 bases and at J to 2 bases, leaving 6 bases not matched to a gene. This CDR3 is 15 amino acids long. The germline V gene has CDR1 SGHRS and CDR2 YFSETQ. CDR3 sequence: CASSGGQGGQETQYF. In nucleotides, the CDR3 is TGCGCCAGCAGCGGGGGACAGGGTGGGCAAGAGACCCAGTACTTC.

The V call is TRBV11-1, the J call TRBJ1-2; 7 positions match TRBD1. The CDR3 spans 14 residues. Unmatched junction bases numbered 7, after V lost 5 bases and J lost 4 bases. Germline V CDR1 and CDR2: SGHAT, FQDESV (reference sequence). CDR3 sequence reads: CASSLGTASYGYTF. The CDR3, as DNA: TGTGCCAGCAGCCTCGGGACAGCGTCCTATGGCTACACCTTC.

This chain uses TRBV2 with TRBJ1-4, with 8 bases matching TRBD1. The V and J ends lost 6 bases and 8 bases, in that order; junction bases with no gene match: 8. Germline CDR1 is SNHLY and CDR2 is FYNNEI. The length of the CDR3 is 14 residues. The CDR3 DNA reads TGTGCCAGCAGCGCCAGGGGGCAGGGGGAAAAACTGTTTTTT. Translating gives CASSARGQGEKLFF.

V and J are TRBV28 and TRBJ2-3; D possibly corresponds to TRBD2 (7 bases). Trimming removed 3 bases from V and 5 bases from J, with 12 bases in between. The CDR3 runs 14 residues. The germline gives CDR1 MDHEN, CDR2 SYDVKM. CDR3 amino acids: CASSFGGAKDTQYF. CDR3 sequence (DNA): TGTGCCAGCAGTTTTGGGGGGGCAAAAGATACGCAGTATTTT.

This chain joins TRBV11-1 and TRBJ1-1, with a tentative D call TRBD1 (5 bases). Germline CDR1 reads SGHAT; CDR2 reads FQDESV (reference sequence). The CDR3 runs to 15 residues. V shed 5 bases and J shed 7 bases, with 20 bases lying between them. Written as DNA, the CDR3 is TGTGCCAGCAGCCCCCAATCGGGGCGGAGAGGTGAAGCTTTCTTT. Protein: CASSPQSGRRGEAFF.

This chain uses TRBV6-5 with TRBJ1-1; TRBD1 is a possible D gene (5 bases). V lost 7 bases and J 8 bases, leaving 20 bases between the germline ends. The CDR3 sequence is 14 residues long. Germline loops: CDR1 MNHEY, CDR2 SVGAGI. Here the CDR3 reads CASTGTTSTSEAFF. CDR3 sequence (DNA): TGTGCCAGCACGGGGACCACGAGCACTTCCGAAGCTTTCTTT.

V gene TRBV7-9 combines with J gene TRBJ1-5, with 7 bases matching TRBD1. There are 18 residues in the CDR3. From germline, CDR1 is SEHNR and CDR2 FQNEAQ (reference sequence). Trimming cost V 5 bases and J 1 base; bases outside gene matches: 14. CDR3 bases: TGTGCCAGCAGCAGACAGGGTGCTCCGGGTAGGAGCAATCAGCCCCAGCATTTT. Residues: CASSRQGAPGRSNQPQHF.

The chain carries TRBV19 and TRBJ1-5; TRBD1 matches 11 bases. Trimming removed 6 bases from V and 2 bases from J; junction bases left unmatched: 6. The V gene's germline CDR1 is LNHDA and CDR2 SQIVND (reference sequence). CDR3 size: 16 residues. The CDR3 region has the DNA TGTGCCAGTAGGTGGACAGGGGGCAGAGGCAATCAGCCCCAGCATTTT. Translating gives CASRWTGGRGNQPQHF.

J is TRBJ2-7 and V is TRBV12-3 or TRBV12-4, with 7 nucleotides matching TRBD2. The CDR3 is 13 residues long. V shed 8 bases and J 6 bases; nucleotides not matched to a gene: 10. CDR3 in amino acids: CASARGVLFEQYF. CDR3 bases: TGTGCCAGCGCCCGGGGGGTTCTATTCGAGCAGTACTTC.

V and J are TRBV19 and TRBJ2-1; D remains unclear. There are 15 residues in the CDR3. In germline, CDR1 is LNHDA, CDR2 SQIVND (reference sequence). Between the trimmed V and J ends, which lost 3 bases and 7 bases, there was a span of 16 bases. The CDR3: CASSMNIILVNEQFF. In nucleotides, the CDR3 is TGTGCCAGTAGTATGAACATAATTTTGGTGAATGAGCAGTTCTTC.

This clone was seen only once. This chain links TRBV28 with TRBJ2-7, with D unclear. In germline, CDR1 is MDHEN, CDR2 SYDVKM. The germline V and J ends were trimmed by 5 bases and 0 bases, with 14 bases remaining between them. CDR3 size: 15 residues. CDR3 DNA: TGTGCCAGCAGTCCCAATCTCCTCCCCTCCTACGAGCAGTACTTC. It encodes CASSPNLLPSYEQYF.

This clone was seen just once. The gene calls are TRBV5-4 and TRBJ2-5; TRBD2 might be the D (5 bases). CDR1 and CDR2 from the germline V gene are SGHNT and YYREEE (reference sequence). The V end was cut by 3 bases, the J end by 1 base, with 13 bases between. The CDR3 spans 15 residues. Written as DNA, the CDR3 is TGTGCCAGCAGCTCGACACGGGGAATCCAAGAGACCCAGTACTTC. Its protein product is CASSSTRGIQETQYF.

This sequence joins TRBV28 and TRBJ2-7; no clear D. Germline values: CDR1 MDHEN, CDR2 SYDVKM. The length of the CDR3 is 13 residues. Trimming removed 1 base from V and 2 bases from J, with 6 bases in between. The CDR3 nucleotides read TGTGCCAGCAGTTTATTCCAGACCTACGAGCAGTACTTC. Amino acids: CASSLFQTYEQYF.

This chain links TRBV7-6 with TRBJ1-5; D gene ambiguous. The CDR3 loop spans 17 amino acids. Per germline, CDR1 SGHVS and CDR2 FNYEAQ. Trimming removed 1 base from V and 3 bases from J, with 16 bases in between. For the CDR3, the DNA is TGTGCCAGCAGCTTAGGACCCACAAACCTTCACAATCAGCCCCAGCATTTT. Translation gives CASSLGPTNLHNQPQHF.

The chain combines TRBV4-3 with TRBJ2-2; 10 bases are a match to TRBD2. Losses at the gene ends were 4 bases for V and 1 base for J; bases not matched to a gene: 3. The CDR3 consists of 16 residues. Germline values: CDR1 LGHNA, CDR2 YSLEER. The CDR3 DNA is TGCGCCAGCAGCCCTGGACTAGCGGTGAACACCGGGGAGCTGTTTTTT. This gives the protein CASSPGLAVNTGELFF.

The chain employs TRBV4-2 and TRBJ1-5; D may be TRBD1 (5 bases). CDR1 LGHNA and CDR2 YNFKEQ come from the germline V gene. Trimming took 2 bases from V and 6 from J, leaving 14 bases between them. The CDR3 sequence is 15 residues long. CDR3 bases: TGTGCCAGCAGCCAATTTCCAGGGATCAGTCAGCCCCAGCATTTT. Translated: CASSQFPGISQPQHF.

The chain recombines TRBV6-2 or TRBV6-3 with TRBJ1-5; D may be TRBD1 (6 bases). V was trimmed by 2 bases and J by 2 bases, leaving 10 bases between them. Germline assignment: CDR1 MNHEY and CDR2 SVGEGT. The CDR3 has 15 amino acids. The DNA for the CDR3 is TGTGCCAGCAGTTACGCAGGGGTCGGCAATCAGCCCCAGCATTTT. Amino acids: CASSYAGVGNQPQHF.

The J gene is TRBJ1-3, the V gene TRBV5-4; D is uncertain. Trimming left V 2 bases short and J 1 base short, with 19 bases between. Germline CDR1 SGHNT, CDR2 YYREEE (reference sequence). The CDR3 has 18 residues. The CDR3: CASSFGLGLPASGNTIYF. The DNA of the CDR3 is TGTGCCAGCAGCTTCGGCCTGGGCCTCCCTGCGTCTGGAAACACCATATATTTT.

The chain combines TRBV27 with TRBJ1-2; 10 bases agree with TRBD1. The CDR3 totals 13 residues. Germline CDR1 is MNHEY and CDR2 is SMNVEV (reference sequence). The junction had 1 base not matched to a gene; V was cut back by 1 base and J by 8 bases. The CDR3 here is CASSLWDRGGYTF. The CDR3 DNA sequence: TGTGCCAGCAGTTTATGGGACAGGGGAGGCTACACCTTC.

The chain recombines TRBV18 with TRBJ2-7, with TRBD1 matching 8 bases. CDR1 and CDR2 (germline): KGHSH, LQKENI. J lost 5 bases, V lost 3 bases, and 9 bases had no gene match. The CDR3 contains 15 residues. The CDR3 loop is CASSPTGGLANEQYF. The CDR3 nucleotides are TGTGCCAGCTCACCCACAGGGGGGCTAGCGAACGAGCAGTACTTC.